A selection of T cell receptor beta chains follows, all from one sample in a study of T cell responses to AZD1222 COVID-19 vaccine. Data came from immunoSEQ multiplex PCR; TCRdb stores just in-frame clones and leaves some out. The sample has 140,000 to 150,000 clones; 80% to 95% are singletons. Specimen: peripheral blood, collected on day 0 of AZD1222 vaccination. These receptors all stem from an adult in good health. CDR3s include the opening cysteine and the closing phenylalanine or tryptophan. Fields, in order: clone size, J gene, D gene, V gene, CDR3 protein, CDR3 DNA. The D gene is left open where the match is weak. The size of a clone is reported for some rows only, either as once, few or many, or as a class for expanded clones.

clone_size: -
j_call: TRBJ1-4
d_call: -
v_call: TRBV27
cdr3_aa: CASSPTGYNEKLFF
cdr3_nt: TGTGCCAGCAGTCCCACAGGTTATAATGAAAAACTGTTTTTT

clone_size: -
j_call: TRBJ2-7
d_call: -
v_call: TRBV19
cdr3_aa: CASSIAARATKYEQYF
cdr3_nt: TGTGCCAGTAGTATAGCAGCCAGGGCTACCAAATACGAGCAGTACTTC

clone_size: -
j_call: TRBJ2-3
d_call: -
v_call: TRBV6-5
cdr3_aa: CASSSGTYASTDTQYF
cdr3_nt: TGTGCCAGCAGTTCTGGGACTTATGCTAGCACAGATACGCAGTATTTT

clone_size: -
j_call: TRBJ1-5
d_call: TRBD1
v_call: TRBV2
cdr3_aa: CASSEAPGGPNQPQHF
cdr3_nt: TGTGCCAGCAGTGAAGCGCCAGGGGGGCCGAATCAGCCCCAGCATTTT

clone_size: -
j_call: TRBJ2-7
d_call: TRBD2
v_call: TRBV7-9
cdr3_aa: CASSLGSPPLAGVNYEQYF
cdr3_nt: TGTGCCAGCAGCTTGGGATCACCCCCCCTAGCGGGAGTTAACTACGAGCAGTACTTC

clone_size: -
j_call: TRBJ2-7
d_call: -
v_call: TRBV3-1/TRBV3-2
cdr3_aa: CASSSQVRPHEQYF
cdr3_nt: TGTGCCAGCAGCTCCCAGGTCAGACCTCACGAGCAGTACTTC

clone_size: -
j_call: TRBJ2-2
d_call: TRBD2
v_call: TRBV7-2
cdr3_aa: CASGIAGGTGELFF
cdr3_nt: TGTGCCAGCGGGATAGCGGGCGGCACCGGGGAGCTGTTTTTT

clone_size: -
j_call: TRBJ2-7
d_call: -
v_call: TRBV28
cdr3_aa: CASQAPSGSYEQYF
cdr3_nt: TGTGCCAGCCAGGCCCCGTCGGGGTCTTACGAGCAGTACTTC

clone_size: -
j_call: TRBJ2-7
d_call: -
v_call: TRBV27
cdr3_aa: CASTARGEQYF
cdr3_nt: TGTGCCAGCACTGCTCGGGGGGAGCAGTACTTC

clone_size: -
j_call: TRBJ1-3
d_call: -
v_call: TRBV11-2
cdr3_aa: CASSYSGNTIYF
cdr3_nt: TGTGCCAGCAGCTACTCTGGAAACACCATATATTTT

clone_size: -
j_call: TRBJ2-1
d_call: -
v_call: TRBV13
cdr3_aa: CASSSRKRPEWYNEQFF
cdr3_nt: TGTGCCAGCAGCTCCCGAAAGCGGCCAGAATGGTACAATGAGCAGTTCTTC

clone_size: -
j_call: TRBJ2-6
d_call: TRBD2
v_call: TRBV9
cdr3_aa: CASSARLAGGSGANVLTF
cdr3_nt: TGTGCCAGCAGCGCCCGACTAGCGGGGGGCTCTGGGGCCAACGTCCTGACTTTC

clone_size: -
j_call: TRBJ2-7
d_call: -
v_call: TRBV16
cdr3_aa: CASSPMRREEYF
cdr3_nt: TGTGCCAGCAGCCCGATGAGGAGGGAGGAGTACTTC

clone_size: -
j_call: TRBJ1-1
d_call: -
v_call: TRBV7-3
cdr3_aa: CASSYKGGTEAFF
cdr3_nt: TGTGCCAGCAGCTACAAGGGTGGGACTGAAGCTTTCTTT

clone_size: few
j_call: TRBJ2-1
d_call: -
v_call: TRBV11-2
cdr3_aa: CASSLGVLLRGGEQFF
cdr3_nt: TGTGCCAGCAGCTTAGGAGTCCTACTTAGGGGGGGCGAGCAGTTCTTC

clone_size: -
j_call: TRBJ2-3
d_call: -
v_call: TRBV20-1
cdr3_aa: CSARLDTQYF
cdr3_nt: TGCAGTGCTAGACTAGATACGCAGTATTTT